Below, 8 T cell receptor beta chains from the same sample are listed, as sequenced in a study of CD8+CD57+ T cells in acquired aplastic anemia. TCR beta VDJ and CDR3 were profiled, and genomic DNA was the template. TCRdb itself ran the reads through MiXCR, one entry per CDR3 protein. The sample records 120,000 or so distinct CDR3 sequences, approximately 41% being singletons. It was patients with CD8+CD57+ cell expansion by flow cytometry who were chosen for sequencing. Material: sorted CD4+, CD8+, or CD8+CD57+ T cells (not recorded which) from PBMCs. All receptors derive from a human donor with aplastic anemia.

A word on this clonotype: Mismatch with germline at one junction end may stem from a read error. The chain joins TRBV25-1 to TRBJ2-3; no clear D gene. The CDR3 has 13 amino acids. Per the germline V gene, CDR1 is MGHDK and CDR2 is SYGVNS. The CDR3 reads CATSGDQGDTQYF. CDR3 bases: TGTGCCACCAGTGGGGATCAAGGAGATACGCAGTATTTT.

In its sample, this clonotype was seen many times. CDR3: CASSLPGAVTDTQYF. CDR3 DNA: TGTGCCAGCAGTTTACCGGGGGCCGTTACAGATACGCAGTATTTT. The genes are TRBV12-3 or TRBV12-4 and TRBJ2-3; possibly TRBD1 or TRBD2 for D (6 bases each). Trimming stripped 2 bases from V and 3 bases from J, with 12 bases between. This CDR3 contains 15 residues.

The gene calls are TRBV19 and TRBJ2-3; D is possibly TRBD2 (5 bases). CDR1 and CDR2 (germline): LNHDA, SQIVND (reference sequence). CDR3 length: 15 amino acids. V was pared by 3 bases and J by 0 bases, with 10 bases between. Here the CDR3 DNA reads TGTGCCAGTAGTATGAGGGAGACTAGCACAGATACGCAGTATTTT. It is translated as CASSMRETSTDTQYF.

In the case of this clonotype: At one boundary the junction diverges from the germline segment, which might be a read error. The chain joins TRBV2 to TRBJ1-6; unclear D gene. This CDR3 contains 8 residues. Germline V lookup: CDR1 SNHLY, CDR2 FYNNEI. The CDR3 loop is CASSGSLF. CDR3 DNA sequence: TGTGCCAGCTCCGGGTCTTTATTT.

This clonotype was detected ten times or more. V gene TRBV20-1 combines with J gene TRBJ2-5; 7 bases are a match to TRBD1. CDR1 DFQATT and CDR2 SNEGSKA come from the germline V gene (reference sequence). J gave up 4 bases and V 6 bases, and 20 bases lay outside the gene matches. This CDR3 spans 17 amino acids. The CDR3 DNA reads TGCAGTGCCCCAAAGGGCCCATCTCCGGGACAGCGAGAGACCCAGTACTTC. The encoded protein is CSAPKGPSPGQRETQYF.

The gene calls are TRBV19 and TRBJ1-2; D not resolved. Trimming took 9 bases from V and 9 from J, leaving 23 bases between them. Germline CDR1 reads LNHDA; CDR2 reads SQIVND (reference sequence). The CDR3 consists of 14 residues. The CDR3 coding sequence is TGTGCCAGCCTTGGTGCTTATCGTGAATGGAGCTACACCTTC. It translates to CASLGAYREWSYTF.

This chain connects TRBV28 to TRBJ1-1, with D unresolved. The V and J ends lost 5 bases and 2 bases respectively, with 15 bases between them. Germline loops: CDR1 MDHEN, CDR2 SYDVKM. The CDR3 runs to 15 residues. CDR3 nucleotides: TGTGCCAGCAGTAACCCCCCCTACCCAAACACTGAAGCTTTCTTT. It is translated as CASSNPPYPNTEAFF. The full variable domain, its missing parts supplied by reference TRBV28 and TRBJ1-1, is DVKVTQSSRYLVKRTGEKVFLECVQDMDHENMFWYRQDPGLGLRLIYFSYDVKMKEKGDIPEGYSVSREKKERFSLILESASTNQTSMYLCASSNPPYPNTEAFFGQGTRLTVV.

Concerning this clonotype itself: A much larger clone is a single base away; this may be a read error. This CDR3 is missing its conserved last phenylalanine or tryptophan, likely due to a read error. The V and J genes are TRBV3-1 and TRBJ1-2; D gene unclear. Germline CDR1 reads LGHDT; CDR2 reads YNNKEL (reference sequence). V was cut by 0 bases and J by 8 bases, with 7 bases left in between. CDR3 length: 12 residues. The CDR3: CASSQDYGGYTS. The CDR3 nucleotides read TGTGCCAGCAGCCAAGATTATGGCGGCTACACCTCC.